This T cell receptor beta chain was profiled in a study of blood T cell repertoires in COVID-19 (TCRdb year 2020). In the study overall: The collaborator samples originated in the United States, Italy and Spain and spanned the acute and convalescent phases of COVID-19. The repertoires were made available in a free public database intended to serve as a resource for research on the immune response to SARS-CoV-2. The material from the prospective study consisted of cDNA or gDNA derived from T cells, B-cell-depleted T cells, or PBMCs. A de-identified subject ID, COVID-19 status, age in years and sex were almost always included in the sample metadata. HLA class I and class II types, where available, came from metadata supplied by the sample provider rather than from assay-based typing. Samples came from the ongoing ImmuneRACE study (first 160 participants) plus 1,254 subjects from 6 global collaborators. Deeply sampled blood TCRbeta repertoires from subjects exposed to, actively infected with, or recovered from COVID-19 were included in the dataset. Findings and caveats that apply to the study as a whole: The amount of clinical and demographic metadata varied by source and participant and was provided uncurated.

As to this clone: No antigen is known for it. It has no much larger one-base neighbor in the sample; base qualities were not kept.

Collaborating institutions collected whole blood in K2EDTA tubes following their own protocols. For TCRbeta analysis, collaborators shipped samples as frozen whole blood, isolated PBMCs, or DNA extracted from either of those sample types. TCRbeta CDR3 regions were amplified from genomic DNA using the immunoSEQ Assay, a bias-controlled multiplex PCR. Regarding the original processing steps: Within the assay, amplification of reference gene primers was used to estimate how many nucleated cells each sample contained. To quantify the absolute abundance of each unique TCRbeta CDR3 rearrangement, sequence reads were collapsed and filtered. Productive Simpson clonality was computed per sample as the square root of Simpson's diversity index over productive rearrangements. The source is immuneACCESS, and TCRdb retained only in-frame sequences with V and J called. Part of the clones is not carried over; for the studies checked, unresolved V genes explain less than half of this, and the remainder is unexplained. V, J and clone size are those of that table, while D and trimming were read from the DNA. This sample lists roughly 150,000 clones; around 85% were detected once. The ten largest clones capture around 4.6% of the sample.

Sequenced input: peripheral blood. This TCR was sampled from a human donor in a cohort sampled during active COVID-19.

The CDR3 protein is CATSDRKAGGETQYF. The base sequence is TGTGCCACCAGTGATCGGAAAGCGGGAGGAGAGACCCAGTACTTC. The chain couples TRBV24-1 to TRBJ2-5; TRBD2 lines up with 9 middle nucleotides. Taken from the germline V gene, the CDR1 and CDR2 loops are KGHDR and SFDVKD. The CDR3 sequence holds 15 residues, the cysteine and phenylalanine included. Only CDR3 DNA remains: 45 bases, in frame from the first base. Trimming takes 3 bases off V and 4 bases off J; junction bases not matched to a gene: 5.